This record covers a single T cell receptor (beta chain). Antigen specificity is unknown. RNA was isolated and reverse transcribed to cDNA, the sequencing template. Generated by immunoSEQ multiplex PCR, the TCRdb table keeps only in-frame clones and is missing some. This table has around 180,000 clones, roughly 66% appearing once. The data were taken from a study of CD8+ T cells in alopecia areata. Study outcomes and limitations: Scalp lesions, especially in alopecia totalis/universalis, had higher clonality than normal scalp.

Treatment here: oral pan-JAK inhibitor, 5-10 mg twice daily. CDR1 and CDR2 from the germline V gene are SGHTA and FQGNSA. CDR3 length equals 15 residues. Trimming cost V 4 bases and J 6 bases; bases outside gene matches: 9. The sample was CD4+ T cells sorted from blood, taken at week 24, from a patient treated with tofacitinib. The V call is TRBV7-2, the J call TRBJ2-1; 7 nucleotides agree with TRBD2. The TCR sequence derives from a human donor with alopecia areata. The CDR3 spells CASSSGNPGGNEQFF. The CDR3 DNA follows: TGTGCCAGCAGCTCGGGTAACCCGGGGGGCAATGAGCAGTTCTTC.